This is a list of T cell receptor beta chains from one sample in a study of shared clonotypes between healthy human individuals. TCRdb's copy holds only in-frame clones and misses some; the assay was immunoSEQ multiplex PCR. The data contain a few hundred thousand clones, over 60% of them singletons. The specimen was memory CD4+ T cells sorted from blood. The receptors originated from a man in his thirties or forties in good health. Each CDR3 is given with its conserved first and last residue. A D gene is named only where the DNA matches it firmly. Clone size is not always given. Where it is, it says once, few, many or a class for expanded clones.

D,size,V,J,length,DNA,CDR3
.,few,TRBV6-1,TRBJ1-5,13,TGTGCCAGCGGTAGCGGGGGCAATCAGCCCCAGCATTTT,CASGSGGNQPQHF
.,.,TRBV28,TRBJ1-1,13,TGTGCCAGCAGTTTTACGCAACTCCGCGGAGCTTTCTTT,CASSFTQLRGAFF
TRBD2,.,TRBV27,TRBJ2-7,17,TGTGCCAGCAGTTCCAAAGGGGGGACTAGCGGGACCTACGAGCAGTACTTC,CASSSKGGTSGTYEQYF
.,once,TRBV20-1,TRBJ2-7,11,TGCAGTGGTCTGGGGGGATACGAGCAGTACTTC,CSGLGGYEQYF
TRBD2,many,TRBV5-1,TRBJ2-7,16,TGCGCCAGCAGCTACGGGGGGACTAGCGGGAGCCACGAGCAGTACTTC,CASSYGGTSGSHEQYF
.,.,TRBV11-3,TRBJ2-1,12,TGTGCCAGCAGCCAGACTCACAATGAGCAGTTCTTC,CASSQTHNEQFF
.,.,TRBV4-1,TRBJ1-2,16,TGCGCCAGCAGCCAAGTCGGGGGACGGCGTGACTATGGCTACACCTTC,CASSQVGGRRDYGYTF
.,.,TRBV6-1,TRBJ2-5,14,TGTGCCAGCAGATGGACAGCGGATCAAGAGACCCAGTACTTC,CASRWTADQETQYF
TRBD2,.,TRBV6-5,TRBJ2-5,15,TGTGCCAGCAGTTTTCCACCCGGGACTATGGAGACCCAGTACTTC,CASSFPPGTMETQYF
.,.,TRBV5-4,TRBJ2-3,15,TGTGCCAGCAGCCAAGGAGGAGGTAGCACAGATACGCAGTATTTT,CASSQGGGSTDTQYF
.,once,TRBV5-1,TRBJ1-2,16,TGCGCCAGCAGCTTGGTTTTCGTCGGGGTTTCGGATGGCTACACCTTC,CASSLVFVGVSDGYTF
TRBD1,few,TRBV27,TRBJ1-4,16,TGTGCCAGCATTCGGGGGCAGGGGGCGATCTGCGAAAAACTGTTTTTT,CASIRGQGAICEKLFF
.,.,TRBV4-3,TRBJ2-1,14,TGCGCCAGCAGCCATGGAGGTGGTCGGTTTGAGCAGTTCTTC,CASSHGGGRFEQFF
.,.,TRBV19,TRBJ1-2,17,TGTGCCAGTAGTCCCGGGCCGGGGAGGGAACTGCACTATGGCTACACCTTC,CASSPGPGRELHYGYTF
TRBD1,.,TRBV4-1,TRBJ1-5,16,TGCGCCAGCAGCTTCGGACAGGCTGATGGCCATCAGCCCCAGCATTTT,CASSFGQADGHQPQHF
TRBD1,.,TRBV10-1,TRBJ2-3,15,TGCGCCAGCAGTGATCGACAGGGGGTCACAGATACGCAGTATTTT,CASSDRQGVTDTQYF
TRBD1,.,TRBV13,TRBJ2-3,16,TGTGCCAGCAGCTCTAGCCGGGACAGTAGCACAGATACGCAGTATTTT,CASSSSRDSSTDTQYF